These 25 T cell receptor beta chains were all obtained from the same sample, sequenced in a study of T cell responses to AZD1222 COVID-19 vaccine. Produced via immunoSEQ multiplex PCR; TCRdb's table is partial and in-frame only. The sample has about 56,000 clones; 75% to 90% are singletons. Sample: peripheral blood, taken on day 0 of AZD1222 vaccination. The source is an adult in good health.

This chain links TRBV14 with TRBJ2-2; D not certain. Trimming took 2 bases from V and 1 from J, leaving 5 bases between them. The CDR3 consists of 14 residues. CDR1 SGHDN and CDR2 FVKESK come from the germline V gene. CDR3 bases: TGTGCCAGCAGCCAACTGGTGAACACCGGGGAGCTGTTTTTT. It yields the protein CASSQLVNTGELFF.

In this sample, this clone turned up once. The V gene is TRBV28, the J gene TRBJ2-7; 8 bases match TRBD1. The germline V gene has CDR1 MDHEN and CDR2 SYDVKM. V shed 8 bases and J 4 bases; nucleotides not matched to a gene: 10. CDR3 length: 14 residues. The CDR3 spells CASVTLDREYEQYF. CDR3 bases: TGTGCCAGCGTAACGTTGGACAGGGAGTACGAGCAGTACTTC.

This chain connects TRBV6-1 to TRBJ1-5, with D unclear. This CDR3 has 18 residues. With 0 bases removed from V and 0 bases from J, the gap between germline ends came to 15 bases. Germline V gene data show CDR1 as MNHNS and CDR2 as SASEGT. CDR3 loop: CASSEALTLVPSNQPQHF. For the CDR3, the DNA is TGTGCCAGCAGTGAAGCGTTGACACTCGTCCCTAGCAATCAGCCCCAGCATTTT.

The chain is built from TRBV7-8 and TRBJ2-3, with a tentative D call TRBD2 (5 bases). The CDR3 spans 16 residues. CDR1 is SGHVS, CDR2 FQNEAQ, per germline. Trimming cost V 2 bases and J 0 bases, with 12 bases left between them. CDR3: CASSLLTGISTDTQYF. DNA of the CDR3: TGTGCCAGCAGCTTATTAACGGGAATAAGCACAGATACGCAGTATTTT.

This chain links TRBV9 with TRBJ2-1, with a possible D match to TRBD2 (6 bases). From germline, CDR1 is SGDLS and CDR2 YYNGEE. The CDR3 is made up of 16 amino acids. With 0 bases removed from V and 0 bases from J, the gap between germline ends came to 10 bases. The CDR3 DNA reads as TGTGCCAGCAGCGTAGTTGGCGGGGTCTCCTACAATGAGCAGTTCTTC. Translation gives CASSVVGGVSYNEQFF.

The chain's CDR3 is CASTETDEQGTGNTIYF. For the CDR3, the DNA is TGTGCCAGCACCGAGACCGACGAACAGGGGACCGGAAACACCATATATTTT. This sequence joins TRBV9 and TRBJ1-3; 7 positions match TRBD1. Germline CDR1 reads SGDLS; CDR2 reads YYNGEE. V shed 6 bases and J 4 bases; nucleotides not matched to a gene: 16. The CDR3 sequence is 17 residues long.

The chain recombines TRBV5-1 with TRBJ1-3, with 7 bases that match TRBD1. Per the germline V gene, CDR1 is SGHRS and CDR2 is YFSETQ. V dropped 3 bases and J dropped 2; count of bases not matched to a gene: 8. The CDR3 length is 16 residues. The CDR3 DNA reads TGCGCCAGCAGCTCCCCCGAAACAGGGGCTGGAAACACCATATATTTT. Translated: CASSSPETGAGNTIYF. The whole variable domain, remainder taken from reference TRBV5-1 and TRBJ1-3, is KAGVTQTPRYLIKTRGQQVTLSCSPISGHRSVSWYQQTPGQGLQFLFEYFSETQRNKGNFPGRFSGRQFSNSRSEMNVSTLELGDSALYLCASSSPETGAGNTIYFGEGSWLTVV.

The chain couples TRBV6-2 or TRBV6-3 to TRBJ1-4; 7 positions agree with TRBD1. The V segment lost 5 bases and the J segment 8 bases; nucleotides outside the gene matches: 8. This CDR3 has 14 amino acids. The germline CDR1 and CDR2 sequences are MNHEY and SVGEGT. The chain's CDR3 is CASSPRTGGEKLFF. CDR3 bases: TGTGCCAGCAGTCCGCGGACAGGAGGGGAAAAACTGTTTTTT.

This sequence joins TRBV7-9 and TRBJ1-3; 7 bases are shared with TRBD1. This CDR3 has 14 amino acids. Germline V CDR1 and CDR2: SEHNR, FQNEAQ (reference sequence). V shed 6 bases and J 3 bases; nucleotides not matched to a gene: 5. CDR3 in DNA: TGTGCCAGCAGACCACGGGACAGTGGAAACACCATATATTTT. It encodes CASRPRDSGNTIYF.

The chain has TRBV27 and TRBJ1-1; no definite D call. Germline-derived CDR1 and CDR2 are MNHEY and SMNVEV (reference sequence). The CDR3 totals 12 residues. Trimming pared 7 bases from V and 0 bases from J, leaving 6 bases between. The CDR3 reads CASIALNTEAFF. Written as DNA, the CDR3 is TGTGCCAGCATTGCCTTGAACACTGAAGCTTTCTTT.

The CDR3 reads CASSQEGEGTDTQYF. CDR3 coding DNA: TGCGCCAGCAGCCAAGAGGGTGAGGGCACAGATACGCAGTATTTT. The chain is built from TRBV4-1 and TRBJ2-3; D gene unclear. CDR3 size: 15 residues. Trimming pared 0 bases from V and 1 base from J, leaving 8 bases between. CDR1 is MGHRA and CDR2 is YSYEKL in the germline V gene.

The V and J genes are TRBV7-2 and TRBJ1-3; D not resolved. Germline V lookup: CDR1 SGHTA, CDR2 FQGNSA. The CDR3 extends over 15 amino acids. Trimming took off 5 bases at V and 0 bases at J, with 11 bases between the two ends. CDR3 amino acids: CASSLGMGSGNTIYF. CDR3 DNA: TGTGCCAGCAGCCTAGGAATGGGCTCTGGAAACACCATATATTTT.

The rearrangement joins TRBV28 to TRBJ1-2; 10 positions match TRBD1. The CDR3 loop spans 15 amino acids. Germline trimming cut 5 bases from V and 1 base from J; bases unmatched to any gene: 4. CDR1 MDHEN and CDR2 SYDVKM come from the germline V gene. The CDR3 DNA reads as TGTGCCAGCAGTCGACGGACAGGGGGTAACTATGGCTACACCTTC. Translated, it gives CASSRRTGGNYGYTF.

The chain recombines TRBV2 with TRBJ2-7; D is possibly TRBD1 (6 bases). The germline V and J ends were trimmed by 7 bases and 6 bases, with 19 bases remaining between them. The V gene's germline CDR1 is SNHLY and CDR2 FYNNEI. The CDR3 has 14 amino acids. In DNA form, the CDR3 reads TGTGCCAGCAAGGGGTTTCAGGGGCTAAGCGAGCAGTACTTC. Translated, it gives CASKGFQGLSEQYF. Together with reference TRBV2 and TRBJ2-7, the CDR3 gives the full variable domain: EPEVTQTPSHQVTQMGQEVILRCVPISNHLYFYWYRQILGQKVEFLVSFYNNEISEKSEIFDDQFSVERPDGSNFTLKIRSTKLEDSAMYFCASKGFQGLSEQYFGPGTRLTVT.

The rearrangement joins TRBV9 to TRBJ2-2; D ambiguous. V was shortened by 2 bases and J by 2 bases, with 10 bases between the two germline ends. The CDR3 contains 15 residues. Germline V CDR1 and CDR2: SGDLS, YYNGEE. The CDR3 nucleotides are TGTGCCAGCAGCGTCGGTACCGATAACACCGGGGAGCTGTTTTTT. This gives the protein CASSVGTDNTGELFF.

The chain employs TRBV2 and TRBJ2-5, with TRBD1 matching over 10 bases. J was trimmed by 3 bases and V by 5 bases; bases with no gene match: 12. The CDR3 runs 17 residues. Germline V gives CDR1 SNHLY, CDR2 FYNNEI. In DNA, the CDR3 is TGTGCCAGCAGTCAAACAATCGGACAGGGGGAAGAAGAGACCCAGTACTTC. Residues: CASSQTIGQGEEETQYF. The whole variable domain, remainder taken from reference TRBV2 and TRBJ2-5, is EPEVTQTPSHQVTQMGQEVILRCVPISNHLYFYWYRQILGQKVEFLVSFYNNEISEKSEIFDDQFSVERPDGSNFTLKIRSTKLEDSAMYFCASSQTIGQGEEETQYFGPGTRLLVL.

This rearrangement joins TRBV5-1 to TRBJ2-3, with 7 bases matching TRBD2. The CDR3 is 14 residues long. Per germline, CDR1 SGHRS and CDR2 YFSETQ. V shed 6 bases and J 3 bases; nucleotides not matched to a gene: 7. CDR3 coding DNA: TGCGCCAGCACCCGGGGGGTATCAACAGATACGCAGTATTTT. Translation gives CASTRGVSTDTQYF.

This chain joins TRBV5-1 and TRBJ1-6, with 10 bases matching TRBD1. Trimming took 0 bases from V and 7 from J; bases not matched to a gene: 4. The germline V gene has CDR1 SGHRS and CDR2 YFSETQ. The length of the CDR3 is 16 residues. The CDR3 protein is CASSLDLDRGNSPLHF. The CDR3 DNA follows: TGCGCCAGCAGCTTGGATCTGGACAGGGGGAATTCACCCCTCCACTTT.

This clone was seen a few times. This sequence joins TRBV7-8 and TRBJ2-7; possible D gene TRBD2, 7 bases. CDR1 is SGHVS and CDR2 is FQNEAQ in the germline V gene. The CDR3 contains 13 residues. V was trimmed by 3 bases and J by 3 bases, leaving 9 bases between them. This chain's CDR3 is CASSLRGGYEQYF. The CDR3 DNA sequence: TGTGCCAGCAGCTTGAGGGGGGGCTACGAGCAGTACTTC.

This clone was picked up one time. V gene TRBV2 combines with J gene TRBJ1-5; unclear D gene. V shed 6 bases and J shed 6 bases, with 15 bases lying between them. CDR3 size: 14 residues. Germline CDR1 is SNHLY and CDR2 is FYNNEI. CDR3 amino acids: CASSNDGPTQPQHF. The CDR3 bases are TGTGCCAGCAGCAATGACGGTCCGACTCAGCCCCAGCATTTT.

This CDR3 reads CASRAGLAGVEQFF. CDR3 DNA: TGTGCCAGTCGCGCGGGACTAGCGGGGGTTGAGCAGTTCTTC. This chain joins TRBV5-4 and TRBJ2-1, with 14 nucleotides matching TRBD2. The V gene's germline CDR1 is SGHNT and CDR2 YYREEE (reference sequence). There are 14 residues in the CDR3. With 8 bases clipped from V and 9 bases from J, the junction kept 7 bases outside the gene matches.

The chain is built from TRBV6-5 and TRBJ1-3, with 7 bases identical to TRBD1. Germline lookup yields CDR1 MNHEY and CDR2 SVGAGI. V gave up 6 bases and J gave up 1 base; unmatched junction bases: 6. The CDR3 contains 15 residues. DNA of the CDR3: TGTGCCAGCAGGGAGACAGGGTTTTCTGGAAACACCATATATTTT. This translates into CASRETGFSGNTIYF.

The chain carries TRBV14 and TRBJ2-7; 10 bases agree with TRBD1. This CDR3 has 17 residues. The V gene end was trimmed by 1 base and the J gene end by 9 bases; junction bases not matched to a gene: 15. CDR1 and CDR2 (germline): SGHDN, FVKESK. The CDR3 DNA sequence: TGTGCCAGCAGCCAAGGGCCTGGGACAGGGGCACCTCTTTGGCAGTACTTC. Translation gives CASSQGPGTGAPLWQYF.

The CDR3 loop is CATSRDIQQETQYF. Written as DNA, the CDR3 is TGTGCCACCAGCAGAGATATACAGCAAGAGACCCAGTACTTC. This rearrangement joins TRBV15 to TRBJ2-5; D is ambiguous. The V end was cut by 0 bases, the J end by 2 bases, with 7 bases between. The V gene's germline CDR1 is LNHNV and CDR2 YYDKDF (reference sequence). The length of the CDR3 is 14 residues.

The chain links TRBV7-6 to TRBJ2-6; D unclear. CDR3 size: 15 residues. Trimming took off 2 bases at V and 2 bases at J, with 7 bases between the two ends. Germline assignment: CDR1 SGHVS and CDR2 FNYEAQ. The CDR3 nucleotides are TGTGCCAGCAGCTTATCGTTGGCTGGGGCCAACGTCCTGACTTTC. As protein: CASSLSLAGANVLTF. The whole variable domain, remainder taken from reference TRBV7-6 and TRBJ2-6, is GAGVSQSPRYKVTKRGQDVALRCDPISGHVSLYWYRQALGQGPEFLTYFNYEAQQDKSGLPNDRFSAERPEGSISTLTIQRTEQRDSAMYRCASSLSLAGANVLTFGAGSRLTVL.